A single sample gave rise to the 8 T cell receptor beta chains below, sequenced in a study of cytomegalovirus exposure and HLA in healthy donors. 60 Vbeta and 13 Jbeta primers were used in PCR. Using immunoSEQ multiplex PCR, the repertoire was profiled, and TCRdb retains in-frame clones only, with some absent. The sample has about 89,000 clones; less than 80% are singletons. Sequenced input: PBMCs. The receptors were gathered from a male donor in good health and CMV-seronegative.

The CDR3 coding sequence is TGTGCCAGTAGTACGGGGGGTCACTCCTACGAGCAGTACTTC. It is translated as CASSTGGHSYEQYF. This rearrangement joins TRBV19 to TRBJ2-7; 7 nucleotides line up with TRBD2. The CDR3 has 14 amino acids. Per germline, CDR1 LNHDA and CDR2 SQIVND (reference sequence). V lost 4 bases and J lost 0; bases outside the gene matches: 3.

The chain employs TRBV10-3 and TRBJ2-5; 7 bases align to TRBD2. Germline V gene lookup returns CDR1 ENHRY and CDR2 SYGVKD. V lost 6 bases, J lost 3 bases, and 10 bases stayed unmatched. This CDR3 spans 15 amino acids. The CDR3 region has the DNA TGTGCCATCAGCCGCGGGGGAGAGGGGAAAGAGACCCAGTACTTC. Translated: CAISRGGEGKETQYF.

This clone was counted a single time. This chain connects TRBV5-1 to TRBJ2-1; the match to TRBD2 covers 11 bases. The CDR3 is made up of 15 amino acids. The germline V gene encodes CDR1 SGHRS and CDR2 YFSETQ. V was clipped by 5 bases and J by 13 bases; unmatched bases: 14. The CDR3 sequence: CASRPRLSGRVSQFF. In DNA form, the CDR3 reads TGCGCCAGCAGGCCTCGCCTTAGCGGGAGGGTTTCCCAGTTCTTC.

The chain has TRBV7-9 and TRBJ2-1, with TRBD2 matching over 12 bases. The germline gives CDR1 SEHNR, CDR2 FQNEAQ (reference sequence). J was trimmed by 7 bases and V by 6 bases; bases with no gene match: 7. This CDR3 contains 15 residues. The CDR3: CASRSTTSGRNEQFF. The DNA for the CDR3 is TGTGCCAGCAGGTCAACGACTAGCGGGAGAAATGAGCAGTTCTTC.

This sequence joins TRBV10-1 and TRBJ2-1, with 8 bases lining up with TRBD1. Germline-derived CDR1 and CDR2 are WNHNN and SYGVQD (reference sequence). Trimming cost V 4 bases and J 0 bases; bases outside gene matches: 2. The CDR3 runs 15 residues. The DNA for the CDR3 is TGCGCCAGCAGTGGAGGGACAGGCTCCTACAATGAGCAGTTCTTC. Translated: CASSGGTGSYNEQFF.

The CDR3 here is CASSLDGAGVGNEQFF. The CDR3 nucleotides read TGTGCCAGCAGCTTAGATGGTGCAGGGGTCGGGAATGAGCAGTTCTTC. The gene calls are TRBV11-2 and TRBJ2-1; the D gene is possibly TRBD1 (6 bases). The germline CDR1 and CDR2 sequences are SGHAT and FQNNGV. The CDR3 consists of 16 residues. The germline V and J ends were trimmed by 0 bases and 7 bases, with 16 bases remaining between them.

DNA of the CDR3: TGTGCCAGCAGTTCCTCGGCAGGGGTGACACCGATGAACACTGAAGCTTTCTTT. It is translated as CASSSSAGVTPMNTEAFF. This rearrangement joins TRBV6-7 to TRBJ1-1, with D perhaps matching TRBD1 (6 bases). TRBV6-7 is assigned to the ORF class and has an uncertain function. The CDR3 is 18 amino acids. V lost 4 bases, J lost 0 bases, and 21 bases lay in between.

This clone was counted only a few times. The chain uses TRBV7-2 and TRBJ1-6, with TRBD1 matching 8 bases. This CDR3 comprises 14 residues. The germline V gene encodes CDR1 SGHTA and CDR2 FQGNSA. With 5 bases clipped from V and 9 bases from J, the junction kept 6 bases outside the gene matches. CDR3 sequence reads: CASSLDRDFSPLHF. DNA for the CDR3: TGTGCCAGCAGCCTGGACAGGGACTTTTCACCCCTCCACTTT.